Listed below are T cell receptor beta chains from one sample, sequenced in a study of shared clonotypes between healthy human individuals. The method was immunoSEQ multiplex PCR; TCRdb's version includes in-frame clones alone and lacks a portion of them. Among hundreds of thousands of clones listed, about 96% were seen once. Sequencing used naive CD8+ T cells sorted from blood. The receptors derive from a woman in her thirties in good health. CDR3s include the opening cysteine and the closing phenylalanine or tryptophan.

TRBJ1-6,TRBV6-1,CASILTGFSPLHF
TRBJ1-5,TRBV15,CATSSTSGGSGPQHF
TRBJ2-2,TRBV4-1,CASSQVPYSNTGELFF
TRBJ2-7,TRBV28,CASSLPGISNEQYF
TRBJ2-1,TRBV27,CASSLTGLAGGLPYNEQFF
TRBJ2-2,TRBV5-4,CASSSRDRVVSGRITGELFF
TRBJ2-7,TRBV4-1,CASSQIPGQGGEQYF
TRBJ1-1,TRBV4-2,CASSQDLGLNTEAFF
TRBJ2-3,TRBV27,CASIDSTDTQYF
TRBJ2-3,TRBV27,CASSLLGLAASTDTQYF
TRBJ1-1,TRBV21-1,CASSKRSRYTEAFF
TRBJ1-2,TRBV19,CASSIAGGNYGYTF
TRBJ2-7,TRBV7-8,CASSLAQGQGNPYEQYF
TRBJ2-2,TRBV2,CASREDGPTGELFF
TRBJ1-4,TRBV28,CASSSEFLQGELFF
TRBJ1-2,TRBV11-2,CASSLDGWWGIGYTF
TRBJ2-1,TRBV5-1,CASSGVAGSYNEQFF
TRBJ2-1,TRBV9,CASSAGLINEQFF
TRBJ2-7,TRBV4-1,CASSQDQVARGTEQYF
TRBJ1-2,TRBV7-9,CASSPGYDNYGYTF
TRBJ2-1,TRBV19,CASTPTTSGKYNEQFF
TRBJ2-1,TRBV27,CASSLYNEQFF
TRBJ2-1,TRBV5-1,CASSLEAGGRYNEQFF
TRBJ1-1,TRBV27,CATGAGANTEAFF
TRBJ1-1,TRBV28,CASRLSGTGPEAFF
.,TRBV19,CASAFAGASYEQYF
TRBJ1-4,TRBV28,CASSFPKGQRDEKLFF
TRBJ2-7,TRBV6-5,CASSSGLAGVYEQYF
TRBJ2-7,TRBV10-1,CASSAGRGSYEQYF
TRBJ1-5,TRBV15,CATSQRMYSNQPQHF
TRBJ2-1,TRBV7-3,CASSLTGASEQFF
TRBJ1-2,TRBV28,CASSLLRQGNGYTF
TRBJ2-5,TRBV14,CASSQTQAGVRETQYF
TRBJ2-7,TRBV5-4,CASSLSAGDYEQYF
TRBJ2-5,TRBV2,CASNWGGRGETQYF
TRBJ2-1,TRBV28,CASSSGQYNEQFF
TRBJ2-3,TRBV4-2,CASSQEGTGSSTDTQYF
TRBJ2-1,TRBV5-1,CASSLAERWDRVLAGVYNEQFF
TRBJ1-1,TRBV5-4,CASSEQGASEAFF
TRBJ1-1,TRBV5-6,CASSLIKGTEAFF
TRBJ2-7,TRBV4-1,CASSHIGQGASYEQYF
TRBJ1-5,TRBV19,CASSNGQGSNQPQHF
TRBJ1-1,TRBV27,CASSLSTAGTEAFF
TRBJ1-5,TRBV5-6,CASSSWDGVYSNQPQHF
TRBJ1-1,TRBV6-5,CASSPLNQNTEAFF